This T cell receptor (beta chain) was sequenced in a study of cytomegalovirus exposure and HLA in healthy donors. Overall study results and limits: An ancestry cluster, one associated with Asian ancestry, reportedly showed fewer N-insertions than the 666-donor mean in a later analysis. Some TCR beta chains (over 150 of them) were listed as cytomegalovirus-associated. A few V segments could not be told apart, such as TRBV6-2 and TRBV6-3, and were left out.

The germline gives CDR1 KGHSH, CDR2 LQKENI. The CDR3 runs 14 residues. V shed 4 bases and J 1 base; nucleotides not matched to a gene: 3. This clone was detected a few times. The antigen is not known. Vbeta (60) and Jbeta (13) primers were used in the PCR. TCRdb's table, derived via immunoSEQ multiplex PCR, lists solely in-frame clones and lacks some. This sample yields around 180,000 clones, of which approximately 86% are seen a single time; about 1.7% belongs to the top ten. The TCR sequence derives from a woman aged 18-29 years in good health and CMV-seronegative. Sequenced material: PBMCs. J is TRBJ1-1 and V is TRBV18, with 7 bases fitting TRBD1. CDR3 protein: CASSQGQTNTEAFF. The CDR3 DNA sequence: TGTGCCAGCTCACAGGGACAGACGAACACTGAAGCTTTCTTT.